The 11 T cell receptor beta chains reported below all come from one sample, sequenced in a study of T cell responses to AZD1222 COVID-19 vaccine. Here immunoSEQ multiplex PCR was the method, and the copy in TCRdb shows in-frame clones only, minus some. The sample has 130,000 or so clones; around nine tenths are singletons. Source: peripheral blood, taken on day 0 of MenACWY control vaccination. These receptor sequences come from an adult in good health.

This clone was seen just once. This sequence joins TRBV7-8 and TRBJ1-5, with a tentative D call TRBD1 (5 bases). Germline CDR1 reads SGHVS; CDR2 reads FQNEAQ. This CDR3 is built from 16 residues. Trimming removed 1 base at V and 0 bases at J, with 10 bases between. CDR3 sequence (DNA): TGTGCCAGCAGCTTAGTAGCAGGGAGTAGCAATCAGCCCCAGCATTTT. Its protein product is CASSLVAGSSNQPQHF. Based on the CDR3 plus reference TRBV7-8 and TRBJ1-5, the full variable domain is GAGVSQSPRYKVAKRGQDVALRCDPISGHVSLFWYQQALGQGPEFLTYFQNEAQLDKSGLPSDRFFAERPEGSVSTLKIQRTQQEDSAVYLCASSLVAGSSNQPQHFGDGTRLSIL.

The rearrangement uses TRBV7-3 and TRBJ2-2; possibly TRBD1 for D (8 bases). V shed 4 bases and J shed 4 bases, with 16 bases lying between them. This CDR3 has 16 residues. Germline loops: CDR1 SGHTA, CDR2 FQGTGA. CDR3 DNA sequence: TGTGCCAGCAGCTCCCCACAGGGGGGGGGCACCGGGGAGCTGTTTTTT. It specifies CASSSPQGGGTGELFF.

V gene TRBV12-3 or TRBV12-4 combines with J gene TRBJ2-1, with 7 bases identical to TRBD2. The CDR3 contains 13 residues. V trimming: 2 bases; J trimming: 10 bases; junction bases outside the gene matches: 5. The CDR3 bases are TGTGCCAGCAGTTTAATGGAGGGAGGGGAGCAGTTCTTC. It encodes CASSLMEGGEQFF.

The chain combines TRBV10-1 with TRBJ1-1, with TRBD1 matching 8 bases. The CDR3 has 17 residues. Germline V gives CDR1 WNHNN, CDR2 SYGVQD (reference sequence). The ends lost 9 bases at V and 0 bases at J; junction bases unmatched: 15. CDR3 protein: CARSNRGFRVVNTEAFF. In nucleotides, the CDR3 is TGCGCCAGGAGTAACAGGGGGTTTAGAGTAGTGAACACTGAAGCTTTCTTT.

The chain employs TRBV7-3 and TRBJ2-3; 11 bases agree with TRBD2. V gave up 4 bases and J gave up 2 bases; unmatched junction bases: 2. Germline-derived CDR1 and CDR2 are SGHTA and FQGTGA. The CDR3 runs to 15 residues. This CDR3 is CASSSGLAVTDTQYF. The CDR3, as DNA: TGTGCCAGCAGCTCGGGACTAGCGGTCACAGATACGCAGTATTTT.

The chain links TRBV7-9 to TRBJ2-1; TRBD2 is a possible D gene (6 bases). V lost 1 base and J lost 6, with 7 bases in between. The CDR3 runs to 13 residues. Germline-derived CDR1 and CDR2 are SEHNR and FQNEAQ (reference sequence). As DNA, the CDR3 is TGTGCCAGCAGCTTAGTCGGGGGCAATGAGCAGTTCTTC. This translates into CASSLVGGNEQFF.

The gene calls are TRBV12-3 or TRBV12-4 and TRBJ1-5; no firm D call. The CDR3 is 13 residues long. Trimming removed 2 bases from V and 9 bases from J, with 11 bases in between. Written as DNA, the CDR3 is TGTGCCAGCAGTTTAACCGGGATCTTGCCCCAGCATTTT. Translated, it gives CASSLTGILPQHF.

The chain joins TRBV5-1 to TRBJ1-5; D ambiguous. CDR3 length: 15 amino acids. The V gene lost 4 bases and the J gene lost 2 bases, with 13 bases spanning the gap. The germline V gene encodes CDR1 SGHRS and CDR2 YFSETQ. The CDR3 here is CASSPGEGRNQPQHF. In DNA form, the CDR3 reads TGCGCCAGCAGCCCAGGAGAAGGGCGCAATCAGCCCCAGCATTTT.

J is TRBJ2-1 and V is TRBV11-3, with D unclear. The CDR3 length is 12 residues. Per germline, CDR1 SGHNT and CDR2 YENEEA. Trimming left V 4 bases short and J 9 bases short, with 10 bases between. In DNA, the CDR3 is TGTGCCAGCAGCTCTGGCCGAGGTGAGCAGTTCTTC. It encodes CASSSGRGEQFF.

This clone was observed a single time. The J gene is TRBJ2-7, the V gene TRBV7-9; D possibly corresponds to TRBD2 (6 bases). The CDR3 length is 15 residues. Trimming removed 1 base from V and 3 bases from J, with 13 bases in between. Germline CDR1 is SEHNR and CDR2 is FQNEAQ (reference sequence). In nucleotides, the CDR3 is TGTGCCAGCAGCTTAGTCAGGCTGGGAGGCTACGAGCAGTACTTC. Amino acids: CASSLVRLGGYEQYF.

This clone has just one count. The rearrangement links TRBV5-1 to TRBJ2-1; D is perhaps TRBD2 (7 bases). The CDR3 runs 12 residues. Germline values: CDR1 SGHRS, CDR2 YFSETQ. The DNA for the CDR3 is TGCGCATCTCGAACGGGGGGCAGGGAGCAGTTCTTC. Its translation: CASRTGGREQFF.